The 7 T cell receptor beta chains below come from one sample, sequenced in a study of cytomegalovirus exposure and HLA in healthy donors. Data came from immunoSEQ multiplex PCR; TCRdb stores just in-frame clones and leaves some out. The sample holds 55,000 to 75,000 clones, around 96% seen once. The sample comprised PBMCs. These receptors all stem from a man younger than 35 in good health and CMV-seropositive.

The J gene is TRBJ2-7, the V gene TRBV13, with 13 bases matching TRBD2. The CDR3 loop spans 16 amino acids. From germline, CDR1 is PRHDT and CDR2 FYEKMQ (reference sequence). With 4 bases clipped from V and 3 bases from J, the junction kept 6 bases outside the gene matches. As DNA, the CDR3 is TGTGCCAGCAGCTCTACGGGACTAGCGGGAAGCTACGAGCAGTACTTC. Translating it yields CASSSTGLAGSYEQYF.

Judged by abundance, this clone is medium-sized. The genes are TRBV5-6 and TRBJ1-1; D is possibly TRBD1 (6 bases). This CDR3 has 14 residues. The germline V gene has CDR1 SGHDT and CDR2 YYEEEE. V lost 2 bases and J 4 bases, leaving 12 bases between the germline ends. CDR3 amino acids: CASSFRGLPTEAFF. CDR3 nucleotides: TGTGCCAGCAGCTTCAGGGGCCTCCCCACTGAAGCTTTCTTT.

This clone was observed a single time. The V and J genes are TRBV7-2 and TRBJ2-1; perhaps TRBD2 as D (6 bases). Germline CDR1 reads SGHTA; CDR2 reads FQGNSA. The CDR3 is 15 amino acids. V was pared by 1 base and J by 6 bases, with 13 bases between. In DNA form, the CDR3 reads TGTGCCAGCAGCTTAGGGGGGGAAAACAGCAATGAGCAGTTCTTC. Translation: CASSLGGENSNEQFF.

V gene TRBV11-2 combines with J gene TRBJ2-5; 7 bases line up with TRBD2. Germline trimming cut 4 bases from V and 5 bases from J; bases unmatched to any gene: 7. The length of the CDR3 is 14 residues. Germline CDR1 and CDR2: SGHAT and FQNNGV. CDR3 nucleotide sequence: TGTGCCAGCAGCTCCCTGGGAGGGGCGGAGACCCAGTACTTC. This sequence encodes CASSSLGGAETQYF.

The chain carries TRBV28 and TRBJ1-3; D is possibly TRBD1 (6 bases). Trimming removed 1 base from V and 2 bases from J, with 18 bases in between. This CDR3 spans 18 amino acids. The germline V gene encodes CDR1 MDHEN and CDR2 SYDVKM. CDR3 in DNA: TGTGCCAGCAGTTTATCGTACAGGGTCGGCGGTGCTGGAAACACCATATATTTT. Its protein product is CASSLSYRVGGAGNTIYF.

The chain combines TRBV7-2 with TRBJ1-1; TRBD1 matches 7 bases. The CDR3 has 13 amino acids. CDR1 and CDR2 from the germline V gene are SGHTA and FQGNSA. Germline trimming cut 1 base from V and 11 bases from J; bases unmatched to any gene: 7. CDR3 protein: CASSLVKGAAAFF. Written as DNA, the CDR3 is TGTGCCAGCAGCTTAGTGAAGGGGGCGGCCGCTTTCTTT.

V and J are TRBV6-1 and TRBJ2-7, with TRBD2 matching 7 bases. V lost 4 bases to trimming and J lost 6 bases; unmatched junction nucleotides: 12. CDR1 is MNHNS, CDR2 SASEGT, per germline. The CDR3 has 15 amino acids. In nucleotides, the CDR3 is TGTGCCAGCAGTGGGGACTACATGGGTGGTTCCGAGCAGTACTTC. This encodes CASSGDYMGGSEQYF.